This TCR beta chain stems from a study of cytomegalovirus exposure and HLA in healthy donors. The overall study: Assignment to the Caucasian-associated ancestry cluster applied to approximately 79% of the approximately 400 genotyped donors. Overall study findings and caveats: Published work reported that the classifier diagnosed cytomegalovirus status with high specificity and sensitivity. The investigators catalogued 150 to 200 TCR beta chains as cytomegalovirus-associated.

The CDR3 contains 14 residues. V trimming: 3 bases; J trimming: 6 bases; junction bases outside the gene matches: 6. Germline V CDR1 and CDR2: SGDLS, YYNGEE. As concerns this clone: Its antigen is not identified.

PCR was performed using 60 Vbeta and 13 Jbeta primers. The method was immunoSEQ multiplex PCR; TCRdb's version includes in-frame clones alone and lacks a portion of them. The data contain 200,000 or so clones, 82% of them singletons. Sequenced sample: PBMCs. The origin of this receptor is a woman aged 50 to 65 in good health and CMV-seropositive. The chain is built from TRBV9 and TRBJ1-2; 9 nucleotides align to TRBD1. CDR3 region: CASSAGQGLNGYTF. The CDR3 DNA sequence: TGTGCCAGCAGCGCGGGACAGGGTCTAAATGGCTACACCTTC.